These 3 T cell receptor beta chains were sequenced from one sample in a study of blood T cell repertoires in COVID-19. Here immunoSEQ multiplex PCR was the method, and the copy in TCRdb shows in-frame clones only, minus some. The sample has approximately 280,000 clones; roughly 90% are singletons. Source material: peripheral blood. The receptors were gathered from a man aged 35 to 55 with acute or convalescent COVID-19.

This chain uses TRBV5-1 with TRBJ2-7, with TRBD1 matching 7 bases. The CDR3 extends over 14 amino acids. The trim removed 4 bases at V and 3 bases at J, leaving 7 bases unmatched. Germline CDR1 SGHRS, CDR2 YFSETQ. CDR3: CASSQDRVLYEQYF. The CDR3 bases are TGCGCCAGCAGCCAAGACAGGGTGCTCTACGAGCAGTACTTC.

The chain is built from TRBV3-1 (or the pseudogene TRBV3-2) and TRBJ1-6; D is undetermined. V lost 1 base and J lost 7, with 8 bases in between. The CDR3 is made up of 14 amino acids. Germline assignment: CDR1 LGHDT and CDR2 YNNKEL (reference sequence). The CDR3 is CASSQVVSNSPLHF. CDR3 in DNA: TGTGCCAGCAGCCAAGTGGTGAGCAATTCACCCCTCCACTTT.

The V call is TRBV7-3, the J call TRBJ1-1; TRBD1 might be the D (6 bases). CDR3 length: 13 residues. V was trimmed by 7 bases and J by 3 bases, leaving 12 bases between them. The V gene's germline CDR1 is SGHTA and CDR2 FQGTGA. CDR3 region: CASTRGPDTEAFF. The CDR3 DNA sequence: TGTGCCAGCACGCGGGGGCCGGACACTGAAGCTTTCTTT. The variable domain in full, completed from reference TRBV7-3 and TRBJ1-1, reads GAGVSQTPSNKVTEKGKYVELRCDPISGHTALYWYRQSLGQGPEFLIYFQGTGAADDSGLPNDRFFAVRPEGSVSTLKIQRTERGDSAVYLCASTRGPDTEAFFGQGTRLTVV.